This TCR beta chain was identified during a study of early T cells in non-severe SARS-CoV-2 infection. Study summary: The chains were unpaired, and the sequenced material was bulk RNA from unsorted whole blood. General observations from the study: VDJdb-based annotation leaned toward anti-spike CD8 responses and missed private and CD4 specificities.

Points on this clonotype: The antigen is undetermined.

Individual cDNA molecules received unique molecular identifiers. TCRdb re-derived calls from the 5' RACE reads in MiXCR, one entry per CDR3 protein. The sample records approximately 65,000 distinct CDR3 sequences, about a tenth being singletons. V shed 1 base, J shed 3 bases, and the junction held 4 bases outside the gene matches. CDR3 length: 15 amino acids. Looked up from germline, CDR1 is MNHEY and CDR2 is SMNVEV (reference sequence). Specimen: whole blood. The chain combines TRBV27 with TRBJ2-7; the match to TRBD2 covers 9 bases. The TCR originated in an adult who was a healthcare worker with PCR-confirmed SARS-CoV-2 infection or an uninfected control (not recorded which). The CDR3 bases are TGTGCCAGCAGTTTATATCCTAGCGGGATCTACGAGCAGTACTTC. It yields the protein CASSLYPSGIYEQYF.